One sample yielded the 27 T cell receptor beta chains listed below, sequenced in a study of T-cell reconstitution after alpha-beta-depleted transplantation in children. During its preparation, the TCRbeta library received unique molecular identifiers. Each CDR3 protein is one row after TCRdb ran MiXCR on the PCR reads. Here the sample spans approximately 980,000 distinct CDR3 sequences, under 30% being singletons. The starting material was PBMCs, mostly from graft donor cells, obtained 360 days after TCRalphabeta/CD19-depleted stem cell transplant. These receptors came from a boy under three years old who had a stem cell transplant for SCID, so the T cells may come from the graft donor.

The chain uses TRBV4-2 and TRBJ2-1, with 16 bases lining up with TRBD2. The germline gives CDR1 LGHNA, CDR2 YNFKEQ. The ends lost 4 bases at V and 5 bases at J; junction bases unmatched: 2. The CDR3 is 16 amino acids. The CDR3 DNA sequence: TGTGCCAGCAGCCGGGGGACTAGCGGGGGGGACAATGAGCAGTTCTTC. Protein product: CASSRGTSGGDNEQFF.

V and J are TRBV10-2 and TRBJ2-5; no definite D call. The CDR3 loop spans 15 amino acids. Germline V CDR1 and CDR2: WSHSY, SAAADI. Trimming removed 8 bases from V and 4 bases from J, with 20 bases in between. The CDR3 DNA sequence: TGCGCCAGCGGATTCTCTCGTGCGCGCCTAGAGACCCAGTACTTC. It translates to CASGFSRARLETQYF.

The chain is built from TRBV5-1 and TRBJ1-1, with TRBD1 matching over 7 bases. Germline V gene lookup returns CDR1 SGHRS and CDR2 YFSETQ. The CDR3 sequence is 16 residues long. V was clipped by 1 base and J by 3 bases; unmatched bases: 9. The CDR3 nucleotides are TGCGCCAGCAGCTTGCTCACAGGGGCCGGGGACACTGAAGCTTTCTTT. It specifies CASSLLTGAGDTEAFF.

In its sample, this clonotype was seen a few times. The CDR3 region has the DNA TGTGCCAGTGGGAGGGCTACCCTAGCAATGACGGGCCGGGAGCAGTTCTTC. Translated: CASGRATLAMTGREQFF. V is TRBV6-1 and J is TRBJ2-1; 7 bases are shared with TRBD2. Germline loops: CDR1 MNHNS, CDR2 SASEGT. The CDR3 length is 17 residues. Germline trimming cut 9 bases from V and 10 bases from J; bases unmatched to any gene: 24.

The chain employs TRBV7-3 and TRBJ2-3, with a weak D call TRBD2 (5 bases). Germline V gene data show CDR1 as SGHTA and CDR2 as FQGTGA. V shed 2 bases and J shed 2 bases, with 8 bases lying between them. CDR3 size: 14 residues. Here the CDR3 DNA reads TGTGCCAGCAGCTTAGCGGAGGTCACAGATACGCAGTATTTT. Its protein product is CASSLAEVTDTQYF.

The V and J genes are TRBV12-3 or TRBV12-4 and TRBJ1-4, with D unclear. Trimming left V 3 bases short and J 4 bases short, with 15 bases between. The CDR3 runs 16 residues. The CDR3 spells CASSLGERRNNEKLFF. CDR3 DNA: TGTGCCAGCAGTTTGGGTGAACGCAGGAATAATGAAAAACTGTTTTTT.

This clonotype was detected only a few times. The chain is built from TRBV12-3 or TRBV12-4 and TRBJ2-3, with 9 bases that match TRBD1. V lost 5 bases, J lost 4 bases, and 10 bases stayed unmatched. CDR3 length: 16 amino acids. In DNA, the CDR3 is TGTGCCAGCAGTGCATACAGGGGGCGTAGGCCAGATACGCAGTATTTT. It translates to CASSAYRGRRPDTQYF.

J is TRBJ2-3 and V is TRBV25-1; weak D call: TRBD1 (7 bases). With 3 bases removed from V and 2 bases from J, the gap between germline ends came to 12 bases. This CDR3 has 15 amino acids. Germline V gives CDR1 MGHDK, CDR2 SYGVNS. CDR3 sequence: CASSDRGDFTDTQYF. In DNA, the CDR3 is TGTGCCAGCAGTGACAGGGGGGATTTCACAGATACGCAGTATTTT.

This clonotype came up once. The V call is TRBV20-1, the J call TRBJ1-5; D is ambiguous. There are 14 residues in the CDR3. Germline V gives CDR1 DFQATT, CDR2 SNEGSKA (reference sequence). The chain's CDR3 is CSGWRADSNQPQHF. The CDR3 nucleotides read TGCAGCGGCTGGCGGGCGGATAGCAATCAGCCCCAGCATTTT.

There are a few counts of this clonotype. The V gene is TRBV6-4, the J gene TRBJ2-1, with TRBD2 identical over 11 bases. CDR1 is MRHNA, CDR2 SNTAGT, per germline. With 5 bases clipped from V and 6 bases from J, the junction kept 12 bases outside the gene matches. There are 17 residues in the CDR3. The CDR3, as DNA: TGTGCCAGCAGTCCCGCCGCCGGGACTAGCGGTGCCAATGAGCAGTTCTTC. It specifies CASSPAAGTSGANEQFF.

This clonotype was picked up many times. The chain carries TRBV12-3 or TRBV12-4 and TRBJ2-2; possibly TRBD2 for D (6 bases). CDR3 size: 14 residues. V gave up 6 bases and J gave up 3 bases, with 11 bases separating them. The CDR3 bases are TGTGCCAGCAGCCCGGGACTTGACACCGGGGAGCTGTTTTTT. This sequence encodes CASSPGLDTGELFF.

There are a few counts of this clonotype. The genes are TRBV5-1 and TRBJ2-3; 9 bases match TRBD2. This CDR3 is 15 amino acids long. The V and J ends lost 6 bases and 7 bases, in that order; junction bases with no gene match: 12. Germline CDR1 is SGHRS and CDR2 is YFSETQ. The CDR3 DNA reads TGCGCCAGCACCGCCAGCGGGGGGCCTTCCCATACGCAGTATTTT. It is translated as CASTASGGPSHTQYF.

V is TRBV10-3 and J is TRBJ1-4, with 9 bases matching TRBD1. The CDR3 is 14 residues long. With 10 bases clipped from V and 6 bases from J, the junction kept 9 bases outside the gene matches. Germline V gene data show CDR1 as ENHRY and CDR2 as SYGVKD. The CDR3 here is CATSSGQGYEKLFF. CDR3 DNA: TGTGCCACATCCTCGGGACAGGGTTATGAAAAACTGTTTTTT.

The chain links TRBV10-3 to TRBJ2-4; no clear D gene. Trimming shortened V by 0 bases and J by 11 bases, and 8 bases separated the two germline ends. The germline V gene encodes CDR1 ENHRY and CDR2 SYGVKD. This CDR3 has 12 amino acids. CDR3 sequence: CAISESDFVQYF. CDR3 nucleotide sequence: TGTGCCATCAGTGAGTCCGACTTCGTTCAGTACTTC.

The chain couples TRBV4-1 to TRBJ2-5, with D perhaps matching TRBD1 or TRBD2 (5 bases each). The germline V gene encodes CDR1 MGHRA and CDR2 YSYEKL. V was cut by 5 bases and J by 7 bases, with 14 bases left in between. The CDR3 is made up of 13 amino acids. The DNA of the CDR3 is TGCGCCAGCAGCTTGGGCCCCGGGGCGACCCAGTACTTC. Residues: CASSLGPGATQYF.

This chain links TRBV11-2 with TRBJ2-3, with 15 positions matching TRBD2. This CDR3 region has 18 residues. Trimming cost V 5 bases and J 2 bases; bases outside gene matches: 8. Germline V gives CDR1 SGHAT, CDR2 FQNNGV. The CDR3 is CASSGGLAGGSLTDTQYF. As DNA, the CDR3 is TGTGCCAGCAGCGGGGGACTAGCGGGGGGTTCCCTCACAGATACGCAGTATTTT.

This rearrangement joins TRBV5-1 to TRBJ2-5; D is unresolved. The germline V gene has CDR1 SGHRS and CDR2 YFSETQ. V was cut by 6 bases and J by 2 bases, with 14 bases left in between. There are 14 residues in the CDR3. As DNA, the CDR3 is TGCGCCAGCACCCTTTTTAAGGCTCAAGAGACCCAGTACTTC. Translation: CASTLFKAQETQYF.

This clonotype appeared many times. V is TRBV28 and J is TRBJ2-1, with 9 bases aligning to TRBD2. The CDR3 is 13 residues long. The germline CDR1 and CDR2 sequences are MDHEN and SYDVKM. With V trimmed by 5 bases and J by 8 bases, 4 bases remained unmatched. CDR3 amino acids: CASSLRGRDEQFF. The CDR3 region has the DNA TGTGCCAGCAGTCTCCGCGGGAGGGATGAGCAGTTCTTC.

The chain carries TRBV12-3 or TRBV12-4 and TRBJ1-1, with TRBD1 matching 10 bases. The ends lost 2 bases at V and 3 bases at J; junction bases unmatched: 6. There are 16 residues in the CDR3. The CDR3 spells CASSLRQGAGDTEAFF. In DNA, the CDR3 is TGTGCCAGCAGTTTACGACAGGGGGCGGGTGACACTGAAGCTTTCTTT.

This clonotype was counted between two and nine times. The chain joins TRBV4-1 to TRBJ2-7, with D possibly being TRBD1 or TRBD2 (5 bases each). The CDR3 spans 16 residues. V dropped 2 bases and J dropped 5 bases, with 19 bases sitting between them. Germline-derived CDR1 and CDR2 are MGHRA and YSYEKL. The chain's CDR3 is CASSQRARGPSDEQYF. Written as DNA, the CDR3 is TGCGCCAGCAGCCAAAGAGCCCGGGGCCCTAGTGACGAGCAGTACTTC.

Written as DNA, the CDR3 is TGTGCCAGCAGCCCTCGGACTAGCGGTGTGAGCTCCTACAATGAGCAGTTCTTC. This gives the protein CASSPRTSGVSSYNEQFF. The chain links TRBV11-2 to TRBJ2-1, with 10 bases lining up with TRBD2. The CDR3 contains 18 residues. From germline, CDR1 is SGHAT and CDR2 FQNNGV. Trimming took 5 bases from V and 0 from J; bases not matched to a gene: 10.

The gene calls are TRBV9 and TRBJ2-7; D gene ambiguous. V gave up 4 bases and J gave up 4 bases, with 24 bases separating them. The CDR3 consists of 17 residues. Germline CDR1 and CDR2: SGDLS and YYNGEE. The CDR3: CASSPGYPNGDWYEQYF. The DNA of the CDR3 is TGTGCCAGCAGCCCCGGCTACCCGAATGGGGATTGGTACGAGCAGTACTTC.

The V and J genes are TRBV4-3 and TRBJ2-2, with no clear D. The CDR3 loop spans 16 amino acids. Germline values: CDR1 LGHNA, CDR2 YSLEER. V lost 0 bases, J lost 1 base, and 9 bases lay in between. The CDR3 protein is CASSQDWRMNTGELFF. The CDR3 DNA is TGCGCCAGCAGCCAAGACTGGCGAATGAACACCGGGGAGCTGTTTTTT.

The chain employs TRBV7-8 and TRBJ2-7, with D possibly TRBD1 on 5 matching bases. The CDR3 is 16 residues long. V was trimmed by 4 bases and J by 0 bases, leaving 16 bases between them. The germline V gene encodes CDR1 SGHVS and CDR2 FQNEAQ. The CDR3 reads CASSSQGLVGSYEQYF. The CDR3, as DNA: TGTGCCAGCAGCTCCCAGGGCCTCGTCGGCTCCTACGAGCAGTACTTC.

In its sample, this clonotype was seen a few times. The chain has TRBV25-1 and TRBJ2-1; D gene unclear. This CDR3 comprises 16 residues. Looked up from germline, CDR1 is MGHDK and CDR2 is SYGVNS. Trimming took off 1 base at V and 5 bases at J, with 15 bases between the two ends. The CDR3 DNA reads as TGTGCCAGCAGTGAATTCCCGCCCAGGCCCAACAATGAGCAGTTCTTC. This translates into CASSEFPPRPNNEQFF. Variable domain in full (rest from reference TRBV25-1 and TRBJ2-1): EADIYQTPRYLVIGTGKKITLECSQTMGHDKMYWYQQDPGMELHLIHYSYGVNSTEKGDLSSESTVSRIRTEHFPLTLESARPSHTSQYLCASSEFPPRPNNEQFFGPGTRLTVL.

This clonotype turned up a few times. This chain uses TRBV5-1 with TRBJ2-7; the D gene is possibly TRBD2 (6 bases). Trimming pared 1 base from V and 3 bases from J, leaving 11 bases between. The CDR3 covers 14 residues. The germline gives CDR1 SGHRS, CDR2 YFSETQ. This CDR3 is CASSLTRGLYEQYF. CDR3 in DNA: TGCGCCAGCAGCTTGACGCGGGGTCTCTACGAGCAGTACTTC.

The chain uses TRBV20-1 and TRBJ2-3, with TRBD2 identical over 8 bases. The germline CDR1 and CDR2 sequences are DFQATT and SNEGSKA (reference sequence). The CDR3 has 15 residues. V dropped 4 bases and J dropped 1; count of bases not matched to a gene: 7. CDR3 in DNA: TGCAGTGCTACCGGGACTAGGGACCGCACAGATACGCAGTATTTT. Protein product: CSATGTRDRTDTQYF.